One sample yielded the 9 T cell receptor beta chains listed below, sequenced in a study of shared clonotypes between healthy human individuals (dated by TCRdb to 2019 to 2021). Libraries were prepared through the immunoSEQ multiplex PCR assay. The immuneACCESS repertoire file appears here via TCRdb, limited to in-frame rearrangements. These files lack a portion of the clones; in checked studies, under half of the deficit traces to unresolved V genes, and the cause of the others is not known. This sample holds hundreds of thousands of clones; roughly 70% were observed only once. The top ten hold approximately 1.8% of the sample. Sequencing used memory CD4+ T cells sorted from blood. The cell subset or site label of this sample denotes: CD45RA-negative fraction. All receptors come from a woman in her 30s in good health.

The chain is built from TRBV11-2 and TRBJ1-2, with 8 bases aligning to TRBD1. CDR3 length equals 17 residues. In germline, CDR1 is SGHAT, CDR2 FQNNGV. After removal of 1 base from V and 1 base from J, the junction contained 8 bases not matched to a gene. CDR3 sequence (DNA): TGTGCCAGCAGCTTAGTTCAGGGGGCGGGGAGTAACTATGGCTACACCTTC. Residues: CASSLVQGAGSNYGYTF.

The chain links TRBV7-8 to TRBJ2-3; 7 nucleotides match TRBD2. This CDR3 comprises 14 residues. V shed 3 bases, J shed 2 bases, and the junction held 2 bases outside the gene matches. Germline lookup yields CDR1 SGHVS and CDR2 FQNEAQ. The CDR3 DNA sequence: TGTGCCAGCAGCTTGAGCGGGAACACAGATACGCAGTATTTT. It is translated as CASSLSGNTDTQYF.

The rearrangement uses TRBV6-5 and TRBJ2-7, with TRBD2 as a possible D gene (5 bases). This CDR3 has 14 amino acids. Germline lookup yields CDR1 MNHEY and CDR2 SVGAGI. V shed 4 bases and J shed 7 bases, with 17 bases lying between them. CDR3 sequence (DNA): TGTGCCAGCAGTTTCTCTCCCCGGGATGAAGAGCAGTACTTC. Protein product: CASSFSPRDEEQYF.

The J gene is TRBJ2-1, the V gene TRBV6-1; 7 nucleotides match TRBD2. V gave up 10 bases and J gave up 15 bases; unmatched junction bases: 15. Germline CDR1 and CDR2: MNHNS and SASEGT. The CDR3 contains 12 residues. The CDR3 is CATNWGGPARFF. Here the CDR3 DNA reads TGTGCCACAAATTGGGGGGGACCTGCGCGGTTCTTC.

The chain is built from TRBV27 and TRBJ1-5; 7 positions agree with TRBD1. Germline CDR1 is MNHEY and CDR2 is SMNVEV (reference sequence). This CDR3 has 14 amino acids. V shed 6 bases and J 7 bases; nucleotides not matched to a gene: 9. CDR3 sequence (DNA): TGTGCCAGCAGGGGGCAGGGGGATCAACAGCCCCAGCATTTT. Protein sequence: CASRGQGDQQPQHF.

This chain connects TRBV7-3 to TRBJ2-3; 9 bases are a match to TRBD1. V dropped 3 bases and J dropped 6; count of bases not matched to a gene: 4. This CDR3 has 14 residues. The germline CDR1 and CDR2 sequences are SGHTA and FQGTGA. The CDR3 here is CASSLGQGWDTQYF. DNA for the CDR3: TGTGCCAGCAGCTTGGGACAGGGTTGGGATACGCAGTATTTT.

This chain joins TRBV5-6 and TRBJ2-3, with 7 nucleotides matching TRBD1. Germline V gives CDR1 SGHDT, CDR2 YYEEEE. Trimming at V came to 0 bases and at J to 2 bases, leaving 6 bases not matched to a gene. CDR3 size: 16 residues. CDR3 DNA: TGTGCCAGCAGCTTGGTCAGGGACAGCCTCACAGATACGCAGTATTTT. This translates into CASSLVRDSLTDTQYF.

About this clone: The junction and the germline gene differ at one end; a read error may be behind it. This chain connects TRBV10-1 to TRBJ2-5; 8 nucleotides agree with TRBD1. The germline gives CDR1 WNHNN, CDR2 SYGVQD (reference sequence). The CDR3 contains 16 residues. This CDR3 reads CAGSPGQGGGQETQYF. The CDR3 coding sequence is TGCGCCGGCAGCCCCGGACAGGGAGGAGGGCAAGAGACCCAGTACTTC.

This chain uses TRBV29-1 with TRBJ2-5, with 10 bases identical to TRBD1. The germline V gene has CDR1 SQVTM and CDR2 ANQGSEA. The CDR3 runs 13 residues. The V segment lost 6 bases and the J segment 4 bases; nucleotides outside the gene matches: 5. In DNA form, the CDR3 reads TGCAGCGTCGAGACAGGGGGCCGAGAGACCCAGTACTTC. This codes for CSVETGGRETQYF.